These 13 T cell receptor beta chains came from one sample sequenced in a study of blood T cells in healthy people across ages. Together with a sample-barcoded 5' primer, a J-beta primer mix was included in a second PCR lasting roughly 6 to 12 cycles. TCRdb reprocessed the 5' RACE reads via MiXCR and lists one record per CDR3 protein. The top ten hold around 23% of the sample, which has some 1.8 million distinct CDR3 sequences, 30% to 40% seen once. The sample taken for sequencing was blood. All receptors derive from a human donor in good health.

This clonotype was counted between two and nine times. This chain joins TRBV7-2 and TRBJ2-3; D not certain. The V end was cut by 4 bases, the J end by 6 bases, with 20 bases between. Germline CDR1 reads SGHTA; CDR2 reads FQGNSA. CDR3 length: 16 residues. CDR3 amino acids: CASSSRALPPRDTQYF. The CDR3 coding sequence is TGTGCCAGCAGCTCTCGGGCTCTACCTCCCCGGGATACGCAGTATTTT.

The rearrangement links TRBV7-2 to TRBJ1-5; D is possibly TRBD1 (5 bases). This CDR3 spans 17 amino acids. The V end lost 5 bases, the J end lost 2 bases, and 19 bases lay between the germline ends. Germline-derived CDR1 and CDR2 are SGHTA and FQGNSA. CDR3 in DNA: TGTGCCAGCAGCAGCCGTTTCACAGGTCCTGGCAATCAGCCCCAGCATTTT. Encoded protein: CASSSRFTGPGNQPQHF.

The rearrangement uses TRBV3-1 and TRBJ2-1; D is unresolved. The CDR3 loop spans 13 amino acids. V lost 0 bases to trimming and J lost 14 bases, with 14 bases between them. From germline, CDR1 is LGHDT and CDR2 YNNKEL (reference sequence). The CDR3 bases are TGTGCCAGCAGCCAAGAATATAGGACCGAGGAGTTCTTC. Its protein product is CASSQEYRTEEFF.

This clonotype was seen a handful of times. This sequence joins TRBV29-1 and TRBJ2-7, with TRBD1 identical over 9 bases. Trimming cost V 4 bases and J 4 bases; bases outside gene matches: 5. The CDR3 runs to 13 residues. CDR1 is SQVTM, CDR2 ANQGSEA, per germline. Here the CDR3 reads CSVATGGEYEQYF. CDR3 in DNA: TGCAGCGTTGCCACAGGGGGCGAGTACGAGCAGTACTTC.

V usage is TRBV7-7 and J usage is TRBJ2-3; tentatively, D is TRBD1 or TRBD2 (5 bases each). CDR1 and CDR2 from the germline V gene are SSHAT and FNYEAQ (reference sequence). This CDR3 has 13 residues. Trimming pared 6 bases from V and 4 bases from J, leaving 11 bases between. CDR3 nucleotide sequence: TGTGCCAGCAGACAGGCGGGTTCAGATACGCAGTATTTT. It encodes CASRQAGSDTQYF.

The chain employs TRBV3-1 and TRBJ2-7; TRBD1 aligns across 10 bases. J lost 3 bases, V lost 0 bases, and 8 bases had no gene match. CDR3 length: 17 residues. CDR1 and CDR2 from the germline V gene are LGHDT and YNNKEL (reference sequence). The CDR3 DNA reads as TGTGCCAGCAGCCAAGATTATGGGACAGGGGTCGTCTACGAGCAGTACTTC. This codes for CASSQDYGTGVVYEQYF.

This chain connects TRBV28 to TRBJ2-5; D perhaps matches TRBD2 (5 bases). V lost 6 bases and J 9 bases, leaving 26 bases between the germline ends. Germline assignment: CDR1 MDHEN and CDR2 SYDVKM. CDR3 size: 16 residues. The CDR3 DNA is TGTGCCAGCAGCATGCCCAGCGAGGGCTTACCGGGCGCCCAGTACTTC. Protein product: CASSMPSEGLPGAQYF.

CDR3 sequence reads: CASSYRDRGSYGYTF. DNA for the CDR3: TGTGCCAGCAGTTACCGGGACAGGGGTTCTTATGGCTACACCTTC. V and J are TRBV12-3 or TRBV12-4 and TRBJ1-2, with 10 nucleotides matching TRBD1. The CDR3 extends over 15 amino acids. V lost 4 bases to trimming and J lost 5 bases; unmatched junction nucleotides: 7.

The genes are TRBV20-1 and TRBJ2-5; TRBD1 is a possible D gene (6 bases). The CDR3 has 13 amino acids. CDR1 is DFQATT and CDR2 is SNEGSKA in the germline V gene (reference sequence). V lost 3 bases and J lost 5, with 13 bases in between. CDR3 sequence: CSASGPRGETQYF. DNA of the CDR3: TGCAGTGCTAGTGGGCCGAGGGGGGAGACCCAGTACTTC.

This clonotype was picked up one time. The CDR3 loop reads CASSFSTGDEQYF. Here the CDR3 DNA reads TGTGCCAGCAGCTTTAGTACAGGCGACGAGCAGTACTTC. The chain is built from TRBV7-9 and TRBJ2-7; a weak D match, TRBD1 (5 bases). Trimming stripped 3 bases from V and 5 bases from J, with 11 bases between. The CDR3 totals 13 residues. CDR1 is SEHNR and CDR2 is FQNEAQ in the germline V gene (reference sequence).

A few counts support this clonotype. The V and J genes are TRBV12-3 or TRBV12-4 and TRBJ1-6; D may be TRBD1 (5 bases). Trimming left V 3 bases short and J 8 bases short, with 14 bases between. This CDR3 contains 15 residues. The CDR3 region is CASSLAGWGDSPLHF. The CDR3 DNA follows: TGTGCCAGCAGTTTGGCGGGTTGGGGGGATTCACCCCTCCACTTT.

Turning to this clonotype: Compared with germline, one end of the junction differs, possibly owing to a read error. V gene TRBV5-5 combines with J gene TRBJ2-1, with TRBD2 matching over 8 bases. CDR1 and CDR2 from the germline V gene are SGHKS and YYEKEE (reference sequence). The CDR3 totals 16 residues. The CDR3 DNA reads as TGTGCCGGCAGCTTGCTGGGACTAGGGACCTACAATGAGCAGTTCTTC. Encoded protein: CAGSLLGLGTYNEQFF.

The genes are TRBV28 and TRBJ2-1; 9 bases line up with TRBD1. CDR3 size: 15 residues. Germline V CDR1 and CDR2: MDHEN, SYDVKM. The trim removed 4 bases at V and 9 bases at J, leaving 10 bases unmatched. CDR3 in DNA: TGTGCCAGCAGTTATCGGGACAGGGCCATTTCTGAGCAGTTCTTC. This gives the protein CASSYRDRAISEQFF.